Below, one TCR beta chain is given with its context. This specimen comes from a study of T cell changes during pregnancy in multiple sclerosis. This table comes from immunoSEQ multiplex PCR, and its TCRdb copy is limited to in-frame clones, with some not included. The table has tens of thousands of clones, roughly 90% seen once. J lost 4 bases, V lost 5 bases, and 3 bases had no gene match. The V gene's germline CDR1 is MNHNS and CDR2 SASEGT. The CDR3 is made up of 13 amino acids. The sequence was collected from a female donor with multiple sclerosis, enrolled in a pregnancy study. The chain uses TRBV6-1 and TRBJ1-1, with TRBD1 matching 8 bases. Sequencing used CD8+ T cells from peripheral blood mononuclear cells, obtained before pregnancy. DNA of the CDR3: TGTGCCAGCAGTCCAGGGGGCATCACTGAAGCTTTCTTT. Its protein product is CASSPGGITEAFF.